These T cell receptor beta chains were read from a single sample in a study of blood T cells in healthy people across ages. MiXCR was run by TCRdb on the 5' RACE reads, yielding one entry per CDR3 protein. The sample shows over a million distinct CDR3 sequences, under 55% of them seen only once. The sample was blood. These receptors were taken from a woman in her late teens or twenties in good health. The CDR3 runs from the conserved cysteine through the conserved F or W. D genes are given only for firm matches. The size entry is marked missing in some rows and otherwise reads once, few, many or a size class.

v_gene: TRBV6-6
d_gene: -
j_gene: TRBJ1-1
abundance: -
CDR3nt: TGTGCCAGCAACTGGGACCTGAGGACTGAAGCTTTCTTT
CDR3aa: CASNWDLRTEAFF

v_gene: TRBV20-1
d_gene: -
j_gene: TRBJ2-3
abundance: -
CDR3nt: TGCAGTGCTAGGCGGGGACCCCGCACAGATACGCAGTATTTT
CDR3aa: CSARRGPRTDTQYF

v_gene: TRBV6-6
d_gene: TRBD1
j_gene: TRBJ2-7
abundance: -
CDR3nt: TGTGCCAGCAGTTACTTCGGCAGGGGGCTCGACGAGCAGTACTTC
CDR3aa: CASSYFGRGLDEQYF

v_gene: TRBV11-2
d_gene: TRBD2
j_gene: TRBJ2-1
abundance: -
CDR3nt: TGTGCCAGCAGCTCTAGGGGACTAGTCCAGGGTGAGCAGTTCTTC
CDR3aa: CASSSRGLVQGEQFF

v_gene: TRBV2
d_gene: TRBD1
j_gene: TRBJ1-6
abundance: -
CDR3nt: TGTGCCAGCACCTCAACCGGGACAGGGATCTCACCCCTCCACTTT
CDR3aa: CASTSTGTGISPLHF

v_gene: TRBV7-2
d_gene: TRBD1
j_gene: TRBJ2-7
abundance: few
CDR3nt: TGTGCCAGCAGCGCTTTACAGGGGCGAACCTACGAGCAGTACTTC
CDR3aa: CASSALQGRTYEQYF

v_gene: TRBV9
d_gene: TRBD2
j_gene: TRBJ2-5
abundance: -
CDR3nt: TGTGCCAGCAGCGTAGGGACTAGCGGGTTCCAAGAGACCCAGTACTTC
CDR3aa: CASSVGTSGFQETQYF

v_gene: TRBV4-3
d_gene: TRBD1
j_gene: TRBJ1-5
abundance: -
CDR3nt: TGCGCCAGCAGTCACGACAGGGACAATCAGCCCCAGCATTTT
CDR3aa: CASSHDRDNQPQHF

v_gene: TRBV28
d_gene: -
j_gene: TRBJ2-1
abundance: -
CDR3nt: TGTGCCAGCAGTCCACCAGAGTTCAATGAGCAGTTCTTC
CDR3aa: CASSPPEFNEQFF

v_gene: TRBV7-2
d_gene: TRBD1
j_gene: TRBJ1-1
abundance: -
CDR3nt: TGTGCCAGCAGCCCCGGCGGGGACAGGGGGGTAGCTTTCTTT
CDR3aa: CASSPGGDRGVAFF

v_gene: TRBV9
d_gene: -
j_gene: TRBJ2-1
abundance: -
CDR3nt: TGTGCCAGCAGCGTAGGAGGGGGGGTGGTTGGCAATGAGCAGTTCTTC
CDR3aa: CASSVGGGVVGNEQFF

v_gene: TRBV20-1
d_gene: TRBD1
j_gene: TRBJ2-3
abundance: few
CDR3nt: TGCAGTGCTAGAGGAAATTACAGGGGACGAACGACCTTCACAGATACGCAGTATTTT
CDR3aa: CSARGNYRGRTTFTDTQYF

v_gene: TRBV7-6
d_gene: -
j_gene: TRBJ1-6
abundance: few
CDR3nt: TGTGCCAGCAGCTTTTGGACAGATAATTCACCCCTCCACTTT
CDR3aa: CASSFWTDNSPLHF

v_gene: TRBV7-2
d_gene: -
j_gene: TRBJ1-5
abundance: -
CDR3nt: TGTGCCAGCAGCTTAGAAGACGGAAGCAATCAGCTCCAGCATTTT
CDR3aa: CASSLEDGSNQLQHF

v_gene: TRBV6-2/TRBV6-3
d_gene: -
j_gene: TRBJ2-7
abundance: many
CDR3nt: TGTGCCAGCAGTTACGGGGCAGCTTACGAGCAGTACTTC
CDR3aa: CASSYGAAYEQYF

v_gene: TRBV29-1
d_gene: -
j_gene: TRBJ2-1
abundance: -
CDR3nt: TGCAGCGTTGATAGTCGGGCAGACAATGAGCAGTTCTTC
CDR3aa: CSVDSRADNEQFF

v_gene: TRBV20-1
d_gene: -
j_gene: TRBJ1-4
abundance: -
CDR3nt: TGCAGTGCTAGAGATTCGAAAGTAACTAATGAAAAACTGTTTTTT
CDR3aa: CSARDSKVTNEKLFF

v_gene: TRBV2
d_gene: -
j_gene: TRBJ2-5
abundance: few
CDR3nt: TGTGCCAGCAGTGGAGCCGGGATGGAGACCCAGTACTTC
CDR3aa: CASSGAGMETQYF

v_gene: TRBV2
d_gene: TRBD2
j_gene: TRBJ2-1
abundance: once
CDR3nt: TGTGCCAGCAGAAGACTAGCGGGAGGGTCTGGCTCCTACAATGAGCAGTTCTTC
CDR3aa: CASRRLAGGSGSYNEQFF

v_gene: TRBV15
d_gene: TRBD2
j_gene: TRBJ2-7
abundance: few
CDR3nt: TGTGCCACCAGCGCTAGCGGGATACTGTACGAGCAGTACTTC
CDR3aa: CATSASGILYEQYF

v_gene: TRBV27
d_gene: -
j_gene: TRBJ2-3
abundance: few
CDR3nt: TGTGCCAGCAGTCCTCCGCTAGCGACCACAGATACGCAGTATTTT
CDR3aa: CASSPPLATTDTQYF

v_gene: TRBV5-1
d_gene: TRBD1
j_gene: TRBJ2-7
abundance: few
CDR3nt: TGCGCCAGCAGCTTGGGTGGGACAGGGAATTACGAGCAGTACTTC
CDR3aa: CASSLGGTGNYEQYF

v_gene: TRBV2
d_gene: -
j_gene: TRBJ2-4
abundance: -
CDR3nt: TGTGCCAGCAGCGGGGACCACCTAGCCAAAAACATTCAGTACTTC
CDR3aa: CASSGDHLAKNIQYF

v_gene: TRBV11-2
d_gene: TRBD2
j_gene: TRBJ2-3
abundance: few
CDR3nt: TGTGCCAGCAGCTTAGGCCGACTAGCGGGCACAGATACGCAGTATTTT
CDR3aa: CASSLGRLAGTDTQYF

v_gene: TRBV30
d_gene: TRBD1
j_gene: TRBJ1-1
abundance: -
CDR3nt: TGTGCCTGGGGGACAGGGCCTGAAGCTTTCTTT
CDR3aa: CAWGTGPEAFF

v_gene: TRBV3-1
d_gene: -
j_gene: TRBJ2-7
abundance: -
CDR3nt: TGTGCCAGCAGCCAATTCCGGGACTGGGACAATGAGCAGTACTTC
CDR3aa: CASSQFRDWDNEQYF

v_gene: TRBV4-1
d_gene: TRBD2
j_gene: TRBJ2-5
abundance: -
CDR3nt: TGCGCCAGCAGTTCTCTACCGGAACTAGCGGCGGAGACCCAGTACTTC
CDR3aa: CASSSLPELAAETQYF

v_gene: TRBV2
d_gene: TRBD1
j_gene: TRBJ1-2
abundance: -
CDR3nt: TGTGCCAGCAGGGGGACAGTTACTAACTATGGCTACACCTTC
CDR3aa: CASRGTVTNYGYTF

v_gene: TRBV10-3
d_gene: -
j_gene: TRBJ2-6
abundance: -
CDR3nt: TGTGCCATCAGTGACGGGCCTGGGGCCAACGTCCTGACTTTC
CDR3aa: CAISDGPGANVLTF

v_gene: TRBV29-1
d_gene: TRBD1
j_gene: TRBJ1-2
abundance: few
CDR3nt: TGCAGCGTCTTCGACAGGGACACTGGCTACACCTTC
CDR3aa: CSVFDRDTGYTF

v_gene: TRBV4-3
d_gene: -
j_gene: TRBJ2-7
abundance: few
CDR3nt: TGCGCCAGCAGCCAAGATCCTTCGTCGCACGAGCAGTACTTC
CDR3aa: CASSQDPSSHEQYF

v_gene: TRBV12-3/TRBV12-4
d_gene: TRBD1
j_gene: TRBJ1-3
abundance: few
CDR3nt: TGTGCCAGCAGCCCGCTCGCTGGGACAGCTGGAAACACCATATATTTT
CDR3aa: CASSPLAGTAGNTIYF

v_gene: TRBV6-5
d_gene: TRBD1
j_gene: TRBJ2-3
abundance: -
CDR3nt: TGTGCCAGCAGGAGACAGGGGATCAGGGAGTATTTT
CDR3aa: CASRRQGIREYF

v_gene: TRBV25-1
d_gene: -
j_gene: TRBJ2-5
abundance: few
CDR3nt: TGTGCCAGCAGTGAAGACACCCTTGGGGAGACCCAGTACTTC
CDR3aa: CASSEDTLGETQYF

v_gene: TRBV5-1
d_gene: TRBD1
j_gene: TRBJ2-7
abundance: few
CDR3nt: TGCGCCAGCAGCATCGGGACAGGGCCCGGCGAGCAGTACTTC
CDR3aa: CASSIGTGPGEQYF

v_gene: TRBV11-2
d_gene: TRBD2
j_gene: TRBJ2-7
abundance: -
CDR3nt: TGTGCCAGCAGCCCGGCATTTAAGCGGGAGAATTACGCGCAGTACTTC
CDR3aa: CASSPAFKRENYAQYF

v_gene: TRBV6-2/TRBV6-3
d_gene: TRBD1
j_gene: TRBJ2-7
abundance: few
CDR3nt: TGTGCCAGCAGAGTGACAGGGTGGTACGAGCAGTACTTC
CDR3aa: CASRVTGWYEQYF

v_gene: TRBV29-1
d_gene: -
j_gene: TRBJ2-7
abundance: -
CDR3nt: TGCAGCGTTGTCAAGGAGGGAAGCGGCTCCTACGAGCAGTACTTC
CDR3aa: CSVVKEGSGSYEQYF

v_gene: TRBV6-2/TRBV6-3
d_gene: TRBD2
j_gene: TRBJ2-1
abundance: few
CDR3nt: TGTGCCAGCAGTTTGCTTCCGACTAGCGGGGTTTACAATGAGCAGTTCTTC
CDR3aa: CASSLLPTSGVYNEQFF

v_gene: TRBV28
d_gene: TRBD2
j_gene: TRBJ2-1
abundance: -
CDR3nt: TGTGCCAGCAAGGCTCCAGCGGGAGAACGCGATGAGCAGTTCTTC
CDR3aa: CASKAPAGERDEQFF

v_gene: TRBV4-1
d_gene: -
j_gene: TRBJ1-6
abundance: -
CDR3nt: TGCGCCAGCAGCGCGGAGGGAGAAAGCTCACCCCTCCACTTT
CDR3aa: CASSAEGESSPLHF

v_gene: TRBV3-1
d_gene: -
j_gene: TRBJ1-1
abundance: few
CDR3nt: TGTGCCAGCCGCCACTCCAGGGCCGCTGAAGCTTTCTTT
CDR3aa: CASRHSRAAEAFF

v_gene: TRBV14
d_gene: TRBD2
j_gene: TRBJ2-1
abundance: -
CDR3nt: TGTGCCAGCAGTCACTCTCATCTCCTAGCGGGAGGGAAAGGGCCATCGAATGAGCAGTTCTTC
CDR3aa: CASSHSHLLAGGKGPSNEQFF

v_gene: TRBV20-1
d_gene: -
j_gene: TRBJ1-2
abundance: -
CDR3nt: TGCAGCGCAGATAAGGGGCGAATTGGAGGCTACACCTTC
CDR3aa: CSADKGRIGGYTF

v_gene: TRBV28
d_gene: -
j_gene: TRBJ1-1
abundance: few
CDR3nt: TGTGCCAGCAGTTTAGCGGGTCCCACTGAAGCTTTCTTT
CDR3aa: CASSLAGPTEAFF

v_gene: TRBV5-1
d_gene: TRBD1
j_gene: TRBJ1-2
abundance: -
CDR3nt: TGCGCCAGCAGCTTGTGGAACCATATCGGACAGGGAAGGGACTATGGCTACACCTTC
CDR3aa: CASSLWNHIGQGRDYGYTF

v_gene: TRBV6-2/TRBV6-3
d_gene: -
j_gene: TRBJ2-5
abundance: -
CDR3nt: TGTGCCAGTAAGACCGGGAGCCTTCACAGGGGGACCCAGTACTTC
CDR3aa: CASKTGSLHRGTQYF

v_gene: TRBV5-6
d_gene: -
j_gene: TRBJ2-5
abundance: few
CDR3nt: TGTGCCAGCAGCCCGACAGTTTTTCAAGAGACCCAGTACTTC
CDR3aa: CASSPTVFQETQYF

v_gene: TRBV20-1
d_gene: TRBD1
j_gene: TRBJ1-2
abundance: -
CDR3nt: TGCAGTGCTAGACCACAGGGGGCCCCTCATGGCTACACCTTC
CDR3aa: CSARPQGAPHGYTF

v_gene: TRBV24-1
d_gene: -
j_gene: TRBJ1-5
abundance: -
CDR3nt: TGTGCCACCAGTTCCCGGGACCCTAATCAGCCCCAGCATTTT
CDR3aa: CATSSRDPNQPQHF

v_gene: TRBV6-2/TRBV6-3
d_gene: TRBD1
j_gene: TRBJ2-1
abundance: -
CDR3nt: TGTGCCAGCAGCTGGGACAGGGATAAAAGCTCCTACAATGAGCAGTTCTTC
CDR3aa: CASSWDRDKSSYNEQFF

v_gene: TRBV2
d_gene: -
j_gene: TRBJ2-3
abundance: -
CDR3nt: TGTGCCAGCAGTGAAGTGCTCAGCCGGGGGGATACGCAGTATTTT
CDR3aa: CASSEVLSRGDTQYF

v_gene: TRBV7-9
d_gene: TRBD1
j_gene: TRBJ2-5
abundance: -
CDR3nt: TGTGCCAGCAGTTCGACAGGGGCAGAGACCCAGTACTTC
CDR3aa: CASSSTGAETQYF

v_gene: TRBV11-2
d_gene: TRBD1
j_gene: TRBJ1-2
abundance: few
CDR3nt: TGTGCCAGCAGCGCCTGGGACAGACGAAACTATGGCTACACCTTC
CDR3aa: CASSAWDRRNYGYTF

v_gene: TRBV6-6
d_gene: -
j_gene: TRBJ1-5
abundance: -
CDR3nt: TGTGCCAGCAGTCCGGGACCGGGGAATCAGCCCCAGCATTTT
CDR3aa: CASSPGPGNQPQHF

v_gene: TRBV5-1
d_gene: -
j_gene: TRBJ1-6
abundance: -
CDR3nt: TGCGCCAGCAGCGGGACACAGGTGCCTAATTCACCCCTCCACTTT
CDR3aa: CASSGTQVPNSPLHF

v_gene: TRBV4-3
d_gene: -
j_gene: TRBJ1-1
abundance: -
CDR3nt: TGCGCCAGCAGCCAACGCCCCTCTGGCCAGGGGAACACTGAAGCTTTCTTT
CDR3aa: CASSQRPSGQGNTEAFF

v_gene: TRBV6-2/TRBV6-3
d_gene: -
j_gene: TRBJ2-7
abundance: few
CDR3nt: TGTGCCAGCAGTGCCCCCCACGGGTCCTACGAGCAGTACTTC
CDR3aa: CASSAPHGSYEQYF

v_gene: TRBV6-5
d_gene: -
j_gene: TRBJ2-3
abundance: few
CDR3nt: TGTGCCAGCAGTTACTCGAAGCGACGGGATACGCAGTATTTT
CDR3aa: CASSYSKRRDTQYF